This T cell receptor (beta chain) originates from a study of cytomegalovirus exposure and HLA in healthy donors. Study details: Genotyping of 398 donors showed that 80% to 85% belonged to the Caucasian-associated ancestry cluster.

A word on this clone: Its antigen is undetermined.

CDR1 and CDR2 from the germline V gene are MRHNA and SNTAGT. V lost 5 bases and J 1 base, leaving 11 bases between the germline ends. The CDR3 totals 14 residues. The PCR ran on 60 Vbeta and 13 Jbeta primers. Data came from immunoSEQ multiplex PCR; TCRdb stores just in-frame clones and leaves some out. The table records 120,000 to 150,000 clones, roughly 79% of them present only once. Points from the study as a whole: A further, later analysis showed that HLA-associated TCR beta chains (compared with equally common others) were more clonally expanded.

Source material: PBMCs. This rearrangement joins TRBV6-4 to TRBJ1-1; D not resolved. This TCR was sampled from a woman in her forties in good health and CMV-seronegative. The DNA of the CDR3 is TGTGCCAGCAGTCGGAGCCCGGGGAACACTGAAGCTTTCTTT. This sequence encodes CASSRSPGNTEAFF.